The next 17 T cell receptor beta chains were all read from a single sample in a study of shared clonotypes between healthy human individuals. Here immunoSEQ multiplex PCR was the method, and the copy in TCRdb shows in-frame clones only, minus some. The repertoire holds about 1 million clones, around four fifths seen once, with 1.4% to 1.5% in the top ten. The sample was memory CD4+ T cells sorted from blood. As to subset: CD45RA-negative fraction. The receptors here all came from a man aged 18-30 years in good health.

The chain combines TRBV14 with TRBJ1-5, with TRBD1 matching 8 bases. CDR3 length: 14 amino acids. J gave up 5 bases and V 3 bases, and 3 bases lay outside the gene matches. In germline, CDR1 is SGHDN, CDR2 FVKESK. The CDR3 region has the DNA TGTGCCAGCAGCCAGACAGGGGTTCATCAGCCCCAGCATTTT. It encodes CASSQTGVHQPQHF. The whole variable domain, filled in from reference TRBV14 and TRBJ1-5, reads EAGVTQFPSHSVIEKGQTVTLRCDPISGHDNLYWYRRVMGKEIKFLLHFVKESKQDESGMPNNRFLAERTGGTYSTLKVQPAELEDSGVYFCASSQTGVHQPQHFGDGTRLSIL.

CDR3 protein: CASSFPTVAKGEQYF. CDR3 nucleotide sequence: TGTGCCAGCAGCTTCCCGACAGTGGCGAAAGGCGAGCAGTACTTC. The V and J genes are TRBV5-6 and TRBJ2-7; a possible D gene is TRBD1 (5 bases). V was trimmed by 2 bases and J by 6 bases, leaving 18 bases between them. The CDR3 runs 15 residues. Germline loops: CDR1 SGHDT, CDR2 YYEEEE.

This clone came up a few times. The CDR3 nucleotides are TGTGCCTGGAGCGATAAAACAGGGGGCCGGGATCAGCCCCAGCATTTT. Translated: CAWSDKTGGRDQPQHF. This rearrangement joins TRBV30 to TRBJ1-5; 9 nucleotides line up with TRBD1. Germline CDR1 is GTSNPN and CDR2 is SVGIG (reference sequence). Trimming at V came to 3 bases and at J to 5 bases, leaving 11 bases not matched to a gene. The CDR3 length is 16 residues.

J is TRBJ2-3 and V is TRBV4-1; D call uncertain. The CDR3 extends over 18 amino acids. Germline CDR1 reads MGHRA; CDR2 reads YSYEKL. The V end was cut by 3 bases, the J end by 0 bases, with 19 bases between. CDR3 nucleotides: TGCGCCAGCAGCCAGGGCCTTGGTGGTGAGCTGAGCACAGATACGCAGTATTTT. It yields the protein CASSQGLGGELSTDTQYF.

V and J are TRBV2 and TRBJ2-5, with TRBD1 identical over 8 bases. The ends lost 3 bases at V and 2 bases at J; junction bases unmatched: 11. CDR3 length: 17 amino acids. CDR1 and CDR2 from the germline V gene are SNHLY and FYNNEI. The CDR3 bases are TGTGCCAGCAGTGAGGGCACAGGGGGGATCACTCAAGAGACCCAGTACTTC. Protein: CASSEGTGGITQETQYF.

The chain employs TRBV27 and TRBJ2-3; possibly TRBD1 for D (5 bases). The CDR3 covers 15 residues. Per the germline V gene, CDR1 is MNHEY and CDR2 is SMNVEV (reference sequence). V lost 2 bases, J lost 1 base, and 10 bases lay in between. CDR3 bases: TGTGCCAGCAGTTTAGTCAGGGCCCGCACAGATACGCAGTATTTT. Its protein is CASSLVRARTDTQYF.

In this sample, this clone turned up once. The V and J genes are TRBV27 and TRBJ1-6; D may be TRBD1 (5 bases). Germline CDR1 reads MNHEY; CDR2 reads SMNVEV (reference sequence). The V and J ends lost 2 bases and 6 bases respectively, with 11 bases between them. CDR3 length: 15 residues. The CDR3 protein is CASSLGGAGNSPLHF. The CDR3 DNA sequence: TGTGCCAGCAGTTTAGGCGGGGCGGGTAATTCACCCCTCCACTTT.

In this sample, this clone turned up once. In DNA, the CDR3 is TGTGCCAGCAGCTCCTATTTGCGTCAGGACCAAAACATTCAGTACTTC. It yields the protein CASSSYLRQDQNIQYF. The V and J genes are TRBV11-2 and TRBJ2-4; D ambiguous. V was pared by 4 bases and J by 5 bases, with 18 bases between. Germline V lookup: CDR1 SGHAT, CDR2 FQNNGV. The CDR3 runs 16 residues. Combining the CDR3 with reference TRBV11-2 and TRBJ2-4 gives the whole variable domain EAGVAQSPRYKIIEKRQSVAFWCNPISGHATLYWYQQILGQGPKLLIQFQNNGVVDDSQLPKDRFSAERLKGVDSTLKIQPAKLEDSAVYLCASSSYLRQDQNIQYFGAGTRLSVL.

The chain is built from TRBV4-1 and TRBJ2-7; no reliable D call. The CDR3 sequence is 15 residues long. Trimming pared 0 bases from V and 1 base from J, leaving 10 bases between. Per the germline V gene, CDR1 is MGHRA and CDR2 is YSYEKL. The CDR3 region is CASSQDLTRSYEQYF. CDR3 nucleotides: TGCGCCAGCAGCCAAGATCTTACCCGATCCTACGAGCAGTACTTC.

The chain links TRBV7-2 to TRBJ2-1; D ambiguous. This CDR3 has 14 amino acids. V lost 5 bases, J lost 6 bases, and 14 bases lay in between. The germline V gene has CDR1 SGHTA and CDR2 FQGNSA. CDR3 sequence: CASSQSRSTNEQFF. DNA of the CDR3: TGTGCCAGCAGCCAGTCTAGGAGTACCAATGAGCAGTTCTTC.

V usage is TRBV10-3 and J usage is TRBJ2-7; no firm D call. The germline V and J ends were trimmed by 3 bases and 0 bases, with 9 bases remaining between them. The V gene's germline CDR1 is ENHRY and CDR2 SYGVKD. The CDR3 has 14 residues. For the CDR3, the DNA is TGTGCCATCAGTGATCTACAGACCTCCTACGAGCAGTACTTC. Translation gives CAISDLQTSYEQYF.

The chain combines TRBV10-3 with TRBJ2-1, with 8 bases lining up with TRBD2. In germline, CDR1 is ENHRY, CDR2 SYGVKD. V gave up 2 bases and J gave up 6 bases; unmatched junction bases: 0. The CDR3 is 13 amino acids. CDR3 nucleotide sequence: TGTGCCATCAGTGAGCGGGAGGGCAATGAGCAGTTCTTC. Residues: CAISEREGNEQFF.

V is TRBV4-3 and J is TRBJ2-3; D unclear. CDR1 is LGHNA and CDR2 is YSLEER in the germline V gene. The germline V and J ends were trimmed by 0 bases and 1 base, with 14 bases remaining between them. CDR3 size: 17 residues. CDR3 region: CASSQEKSYWGTDTQYF. CDR3 in DNA: TGCGCCAGCAGCCAAGAAAAGAGCTATTGGGGCACAGATACGCAGTATTTT.

The V call is TRBV25-1, the J call TRBJ2-7, with 7 bases aligning to TRBD2. CDR3 length equals 18 residues. V shed 3 bases and J 0 bases; nucleotides not matched to a gene: 14. Per germline, CDR1 MGHDK and CDR2 SYGVNS. CDR3 loop: CASSDRKGWGGTSYEQYF. The DNA of the CDR3 is TGTGCCAGCAGTGATAGGAAAGGGTGGGGGGGAACCTCCTACGAGCAGTACTTC.

This clone was seen only a few times. This chain links TRBV7-9 with TRBJ1-6; D is unclear. The ends were cut back, 0 bases at V and 6 bases at J, with 12 bases in the middle. Per the germline V gene, CDR1 is SEHNR and CDR2 is FQNEAQ (reference sequence). The CDR3 totals 16 residues. The CDR3 nucleotides read TGTGCCAGCAGCTTAGCGTCCATGGTCCTTAATTCACCCCTCCACTTT. Protein: CASSLASMVLNSPLHF.

The chain combines TRBV29-1 with TRBJ2-5, with D possibly matching TRBD2 (5 bases). This CDR3 contains 12 residues. Trimming cost V 3 bases and J 2 bases, with 7 bases left between them. The V gene's germline CDR1 is SQVTM and CDR2 ANQGSEA. The CDR3 nucleotides are TGCAGCGTTGAGTCGGGGCAAGAGACCCAGTACTTC. This translates into CSVESGQETQYF.

The gene calls are TRBV18 and TRBJ2-1, with 8 bases lining up with TRBD2. Germline V gene sequence: CDR1 KGHSH, CDR2 LQKENI. Trimming took 3 bases from V and 6 from J; bases not matched to a gene: 4. CDR3 length: 14 residues. CDR3 protein: CASSPREGPNEQFF. In DNA, the CDR3 is TGTGCCAGCTCACCCCGGGAGGGCCCCAATGAGCAGTTCTTC.